A selection of T cell receptor beta chains follows, all from one sample in a study of shared clonotypes between healthy human individuals. The table came from immunoSEQ multiplex PCR; TCRdb's copy has only in-frame clones and leaves some out. In the table there are roughly 200,000 clones, 65% to 70% of which are singletons. Sequenced material: memory CD4+ T cells sorted from blood. These receptors came from a man aged 25 to 40 in good health. The CDR3 runs from the conserved cysteine through the conserved F or W. Fields, in order: clone size, J gene, D gene, V gene, CDR3 protein, CDR3 DNA. The D gene is left open where the match is weak. The listing skips clone size in some rows; elsewhere it reads once, few, many or a size class.

clone_size: .; j_call: TRBJ2-7; d_call: .; v_call: TRBV5-1; cdr3_aa: CASRDRLGGSYEQYF; cdr3_nt: TGCGCCAGCAGAGACCGACTAGGGGGCTCCTACGAGCAGTACTTC
clone_size: .; j_call: TRBJ1-1; d_call: .; v_call: TRBV9; cdr3_aa: CASSARVQPTEAFF; cdr3_nt: TGTGCCAGCAGCGCCAGGGTCCAGCCCACTGAAGCTTTCTTT
clone_size: .; j_call: TRBJ1-5; d_call: TRBD1; v_call: TRBV28; cdr3_aa: CASSPGQGNQPQHF; cdr3_nt: TGTGCCAGCAGCCCGGGACAGGGAAATCAGCCCCAGCATTTT
clone_size: .; j_call: TRBJ2-5; d_call: .; v_call: TRBV7-8; cdr3_aa: CASSFLLNAETQYF; cdr3_nt: TGTGCCAGCAGCTTCCTTCTCAACGCGGAGACCCAGTACTTC
clone_size: .; j_call: TRBJ2-1; d_call: TRBD2; v_call: TRBV15; cdr3_aa: CATSRARRGRAVDEQFF; cdr3_nt: TGTGCCACCAGCAGAGCCAGGCGCGGGAGGGCCGTGGATGAGCAGTTCTTC
clone_size: .; j_call: TRBJ2-3; d_call: TRBD2; v_call: TRBV11-2; cdr3_aa: CASSFRVGLAGATDTQYF; cdr3_nt: TGTGCCAGCAGCTTTAGAGTTGGACTAGCGGGAGCCACAGATACGCAGTATTTT
clone_size: .; j_call: TRBJ2-7; d_call: .; v_call: TRBV19; cdr3_aa: CASSALGIGYEQYF; cdr3_nt: TGTGCCAGTAGTGCTTTAGGTATTGGCTACGAGCAGTACTTC
clone_size: many; j_call: TRBJ1-5; d_call: .; v_call: TRBV21-1; cdr3_aa: CASSIRPVLGNQPQHF; cdr3_nt: TGTGCCAGCAGCATCCGACCGGTCCTTGGCAATCAGCCCCAGCATTTT
clone_size: .; j_call: TRBJ2-1; d_call: TRBD2; v_call: TRBV4-1; cdr3_aa: CASSQEGGLAVYNEQFF; cdr3_nt: TGCGCCAGCAGCCAAGAAGGAGGACTAGCGGTATACAATGAGCAGTTCTTC
clone_size: few; j_call: TRBJ2-7; d_call: .; v_call: TRBV2; cdr3_aa: CASRTGQGDGTSDFF; cdr3_nt: TGTGCCAGCAGGACCGGACAGGGGGACGGGACTAGCGACTTTTTC
clone_size: few; j_call: TRBJ2-5; d_call: .; v_call: TRBV5-1; cdr3_aa: CASSFGGAQETQYF; cdr3_nt: TGCGCCAGCAGCTTTGGGGGAGCCCAAGAGACCCAGTACTTC
clone_size: .; j_call: TRBJ2-5; d_call: TRBD2; v_call: TRBV5-6; cdr3_aa: CASSLTTSGQETQYF; cdr3_nt: TGTGCCAGCAGCTTGACGACTAGCGGCCAAGAGACCCAGTACTTC
clone_size: few; j_call: TRBJ2-1; d_call: .; v_call: TRBV5-4; cdr3_aa: CASSSTVLEGDEQFF; cdr3_nt: TGTGCCAGCAGCTCCACGGTCCTAGAGGGCGATGAGCAGTTCTTC
clone_size: few; j_call: TRBJ1-5; d_call: .; v_call: TRBV2; cdr3_aa: CASRGRDGLGPQHF; cdr3_nt: TGTGCCAGCAGAGGCCGGGACGGGTTGGGGCCCCAGCATTTT
clone_size: .; j_call: TRBJ2-7; d_call: TRBD1; v_call: TRBV27; cdr3_aa: CASSLNRGQDEQYF; cdr3_nt: TGTGCCAGCAGTTTAAACAGGGGACAAGACGAGCAGTACTTC